This paragraph reports one TCR beta chain. The assay was immunoSEQ multiplex PCR, and TCRdb's table has in-frame clones only and misses some. The sample lists about 170,000 clones, 75% to 90% occurring once. The data were taken from a study of blood T cell repertoires in COVID-19. Sequenced input: PBMCs or T cells enriched from blood (not recorded which). This receptor was identified in a woman aged 45-65 years who had recovered from COVID-19.

The CDR3 DNA follows: TGTGCCAGCAGCCTAACGCCAGGGACAGGGGTTAACTATGGCTACACCTTC. Protein: CASSLTPGTGVNYGYTF. The chain combines TRBV7-2 with TRBJ1-2, with 10 positions matching TRBD1. V lost 5 bases, J lost 1 base, and 10 bases stayed unmatched. Germline assignment: CDR1 SGHTA and CDR2 FQGNSA. The CDR3 has 17 residues.